Following are 20 T cell receptor beta chains from one sample sequenced in a study of a mutant IDH1 vaccine in newly diagnosed glioma. Repertoires were generated with immunoSEQ multiplex PCR, while TCRdb's copy carries only in-frame clones and drops some. The repertoire includes about 88,000 clones, about 80% of them detected once, and 4.5% to 5.5% sits in the top ten. Time point described: baseline, week 1 (first vaccination visit). This sample's treatment: pre-vaccination baseline after standard-of-care therapy. The source material was PBMCs, sampled from a glioma patient treated with radiotherapy, temozolomide or both. Source of these receptors: a man in his forties with glioma. Some clones in this sample may be carry-over from other donors' samples.

V and J are TRBV19 and TRBJ2-7; either TRBD1 or TRBD2 may supply D (5 bases each). CDR1 and CDR2 from the germline V gene are LNHDA and SQIVND (reference sequence). The CDR3 covers 15 residues. The ends were cut back, 6 bases at V and 0 bases at J, with 15 bases in the middle. The CDR3 nucleotides are TGTGCCAGTAGACCCGGGACCTTGAACTCCTACGAGCAGTACTTC. It specifies CASRPGTLNSYEQYF. The full variable domain, with the rest looked up from reference TRBV19 and TRBJ2-7, is DGGITQSPKYLFRKEGQNVTLSCEQNLNHDAMYWYRQDPGQGLRLIYYSQIVNDFQKGDIAEGYSVSREKKESFPLTVTSAQKNPTAFYLCASRPGTLNSYEQYFGPGTRLTVT.

This sequence joins TRBV9 and TRBJ1-1; no clear D gene. V was cut by 0 bases and J by 1 base, with 10 bases left in between. This CDR3 is 15 amino acids long. Germline V CDR1 and CDR2: SGDLS, YYNGEE. The CDR3 here is CASSVVVSTNTEAFF. CDR3 nucleotides: TGTGCCAGCAGCGTAGTAGTCAGCACGAACACTGAAGCTTTCTTT.

V is TRBV5-6 and J is TRBJ1-2, with TRBD1 as a possible D gene (5 bases). This CDR3 has 15 amino acids. Germline V gene lookup returns CDR1 SGHDT and CDR2 YYEEEE. V was trimmed by 2 bases and J by 4 bases, leaving 15 bases between them. As DNA, the CDR3 is TGTGCCAGCAGCTTAGGGACGGGCCTTTCCTATGGCTACACCTTC. Translating it yields CASSLGTGLSYGYTF.

This chain joins TRBV15 and TRBJ2-7; TRBD2 might be the D (6 bases). The CDR3 runs to 15 residues. V lost 0 bases and J lost 3, with 12 bases in between. Per the germline V gene, CDR1 is LNHNV and CDR2 is YYDKDF (reference sequence). Here the CDR3 reads CATSRETRGVYEQYF. DNA of the CDR3: TGTGCCACCAGCAGAGAGACGCGGGGAGTCTACGAGCAGTACTTC. Filled out from reference TRBV15 and TRBJ2-7, the complete variable domain reads DAMVIQNPRYQVTQFGKPVTLSCSQTLNHNVMYWYQQKSSQAPKLLFHYYDKDFNNEADTPDNFQSRRPNTSFCFLDIRSPGLGDTAMYLCATSRETRGVYEQYFGPGTRLTVT.

The DNA of the CDR3 is TGTGCCAGCAGCTTAACGGCCGGGGAGCTGTTTTTT. Translation gives CASSLTAGELFF. V is TRBV7-9 and J is TRBJ2-2; D call uncertain. The V end lost 2 bases, the J end lost 6 bases, and 4 bases lay between the germline ends. Per germline, CDR1 SEHNR and CDR2 FQNEAQ (reference sequence). The CDR3 has 12 residues.

In its sample, this clone was seen a few times. The V gene is TRBV30, the J gene TRBJ1-4; no clear D. Trimming left V 0 bases short and J 7 bases short, with 3 bases between. From germline, CDR1 is GTSNPN and CDR2 SVGIG (reference sequence). CDR3 length: 11 amino acids. As DNA, the CDR3 is TGTGCCTGGAGTGTGGTTGAAAAACTGTTTTTT. It is translated as CAWSVVEKLFF.

V usage is TRBV7-2 and J usage is TRBJ2-7; 10 bases map to TRBD1. Losses at the gene ends were 6 bases for V and 6 bases for J; bases not matched to a gene: 11. This CDR3 region has 15 residues. CDR1 and CDR2 from the germline V gene are SGHTA and FQGNSA. The CDR3 DNA reads TGTGCCAGCAGACTTCGACAGGGGGCAATCTTCGAGCAGTACTTC. Translating gives CASRLRQGAIFEQYF.

In this sample, this clone turned up once. This chain links TRBV29-1 with TRBJ1-2; the D is unclear. The CDR3 is 13 amino acids. The V and J ends lost 4 bases and 1 base respectively, with 10 bases between them. CDR1 is SQVTM, CDR2 ANQGSEA, per germline. The DNA for the CDR3 is TGCAGCGTTGTAGGTCGCTTTAACTATGGCTACACCTTC. It yields the protein CSVVGRFNYGYTF. Using reference TRBV29-1 and TRBJ1-2 for the parts outside the CDR3, the full variable domain is SAVISQKPSRDICQRGTSLTIQCQVDSQVTMMFWYRQQPGQSLTLIATANQGSEATYESGFVIDKFPISRPNLTFSTLTVSNMSPEDSSIYLCSVVGRFNYGYTFGSGTRLTVV.

The chain uses TRBV18 and TRBJ2-7, with a tentative D call TRBD2 (5 bases). This CDR3 spans 13 amino acids. Germline V gene sequence: CDR1 KGHSH, CDR2 LQKENI. V was pared by 3 bases and J by 2 bases, with 8 bases between. The CDR3 DNA reads TGTGCCAGCTCACCCGGGGTACCCTACGAGCAGTACTTC. The encoded protein is CASSPGVPYEQYF.

V usage is TRBV2 and J usage is TRBJ2-1; 12 bases line up with TRBD2. V shed 9 bases, J shed 7 bases, and the junction held 7 bases outside the gene matches. Per germline, CDR1 SNHLY and CDR2 FYNNEI. The CDR3 spans 14 residues. Written as DNA, the CDR3 is TGTGCCAGTACCACTAGCGGGGGGTCGAATGAGCAGTTCTTC. Encoded protein: CASTTSGGSNEQFF.

The genes are TRBV4-1 and TRBJ1-1, with D maybe TRBD1 (5 bases). The germline V gene has CDR1 MGHRA and CDR2 YSYEKL. Trimming pared 2 bases from V and 5 bases from J, leaving 12 bases between. The CDR3 runs to 14 residues. The CDR3 nucleotides are TGCGCCAGCAGCCAACAGGGTGTAAGGACTGAAGCTTTCTTT. Translated, it gives CASSQQGVRTEAFF.

As for this clone: The sample has other DNA sequences that encode this CDR3 too. The chain employs TRBV5-1 and TRBJ2-5; D remains ambiguous. The CDR3 is 11 amino acids. Trimming shortened V by 1 base and J by 2 bases, and 0 bases separated the two germline ends. Germline CDR1 reads SGHRS; CDR2 reads YFSETQ. DNA for the CDR3: TGCGCCAGCAGCTTGCAAGAGACCCAGTACTTC. The encoded protein is CASSLQETQYF.

The chain recombines TRBV5-4 with TRBJ2-1; TRBD1 matches at 8 bases. The CDR3 is 13 residues long. Germline CDR1 reads SGHNT; CDR2 reads YYREEE (reference sequence). With 4 bases clipped from V and 6 bases from J, the junction kept 3 bases outside the gene matches. This CDR3 reads CASSRGQVNEQFF. The DNA for the CDR3 is TGTGCCAGCAGCCGGGGACAGGTCAATGAGCAGTTCTTC.

The chain employs TRBV19 and TRBJ1-5; TRBD1 matches 10 bases. CDR1 is LNHDA and CDR2 is SQIVND in the germline V gene (reference sequence). Germline trimming cut 11 bases from V and 3 bases from J; bases unmatched to any gene: 7. The CDR3 has 14 amino acids. The CDR3 reads CAVSGTGDNQPQHF. CDR3 coding DNA: TGTGCCGTTTCCGGGACAGGGGACAATCAGCCCCAGCATTTT.

By proportion, this clone is medium-sized. This sequence joins TRBV7-6 and TRBJ2-3; perhaps D is TRBD1 or TRBD2 (5 bases each). Trimming removed 5 bases at V and 8 bases at J, with 14 bases between. The CDR3 covers 13 residues. Germline-derived CDR1 and CDR2 are SGHVS and FNYEAQ. The CDR3, as DNA: TGTGCCAGCAGCACCTCGCAGGGAGCTACGCAGTATTTT. Protein sequence: CASSTSQGATQYF.

The rearrangement uses TRBV4-2 and TRBJ1-6; 8 nucleotides agree with TRBD1. Trimming removed 0 bases from V and 7 bases from J; junction bases left unmatched: 5. Germline lookup yields CDR1 LGHNA and CDR2 YNFKEQ. CDR3 size: 16 residues. The CDR3 bases are TGTGCCAGCAGCCAAGATCTGGCAGGGGGCAATTCACCCCTCCACTTT. It codes for CASSQDLAGGNSPLHF.

The chain uses TRBV19 and TRBJ1-1; 9 bases agree with TRBD1. The CDR3 runs 14 residues. V gave up 7 bases and J gave up 4 bases; unmatched junction bases: 7. Per germline, CDR1 LNHDA and CDR2 SQIVND (reference sequence). CDR3 DNA: TGTGCCAGTAATTGGGTGGACAGGGGCACTGAAGCTTTCTTT. It translates to CASNWVDRGTEAFF.

This chain links TRBV29-1 with TRBJ1-1, with D maybe TRBD1 (6 bases). Trimming took off 3 bases at V and 1 base at J, with 9 bases between the two ends. CDR1 is SQVTM, CDR2 ANQGSEA, per germline. The CDR3 length is 13 residues. The chain's CDR3 is CSVEGHPNTEAFF. The CDR3 DNA reads TGCAGCGTTGAGGGACACCCGAACACTGAAGCTTTCTTT.

This clone was picked up one time. The chain couples TRBV6-5 to TRBJ2-7; 8 bases are shared with TRBD1. The CDR3 is 14 amino acids. After removal of 10 bases from V and 6 bases from J, the junction contained 14 bases not matched to a gene. The germline gives CDR1 MNHEY, CDR2 SVGAGI. The CDR3 DNA sequence: TGTGCCACCCTCCCAGGGACAGGCGCAGGCGAGCAGTACTTC. Translated: CATLPGTGAGEQYF.

J is TRBJ1-1 and V is TRBV7-6; 10 bases agree with TRBD1. V shed 6 bases, J shed 6 bases, and the junction held 4 bases outside the gene matches. The CDR3 consists of 13 residues. CDR1 and CDR2 from the germline V gene are SGHVS and FNYEAQ. The CDR3 reads CASSRQGAAEAFF. The DNA for the CDR3 is TGTGCCAGCAGTCGACAGGGGGCGGCTGAAGCTTTCTTT.